The 9 T cell receptor beta chains reported below all come from one sample, sequenced in a study of breast tumors, draining lymph nodes, adjacent tissues. TCRdb ran MiXCR on the multiplex PCR reads and lists one entry per CDR3 protein. The sample lists fewer than 300,000 distinct CDR3 sequences, less than 40% occurring once. Samples came from axillary lymph nodes draining the breast cancer. Sequenced material: axillary lymph node tissue. The receptor source for this set is a female donor with breast cancer. Some clones in this sample may be carry-over from other donors' samples.

Of note for this clonotype: The junction shows a germline mismatch at one end, possibly a read error. This chain connects TRBV19 to TRBJ1-3; D is uncertain. Germline V lookup: CDR1 LNHDA, CDR2 SQIVND (reference sequence). This CDR3 comprises 15 residues. CDR3 sequence: CASSAQAGSANTIYF. The CDR3 bases are TGTGCCAGTAGTGCCCAAGCGGGTTCTGCAAACACCATATATTTT.

This clonotype was counted at least ten times. The V and J genes are TRBV6-5 and TRBJ2-5; TRBD2 matches 7 bases. V lost 0 bases to trimming and J lost 1 base; unmatched junction nucleotides: 2. This CDR3 is 15 amino acids long. Germline V gene data show CDR1 as MNHEY and CDR2 as SVGAGI. The CDR3 DNA follows: TGTGCCAGCAGTTACTCGGGACTATTCCAAGAGACCCAGTACTTC. This sequence encodes CASSYSGLFQETQYF.

This clonotype has ten or more counts. The chain is built from TRBV30 and TRBJ2-7, with TRBD2 matching over 10 bases. V shed 3 bases and J 4 bases; nucleotides not matched to a gene: 9. CDR1 is GTSNPN and CDR2 is SVGIG in the germline V gene (reference sequence). The CDR3 loop spans 15 amino acids. The CDR3 nucleotides are TGTGCCTGGAGGCCCAGCGGGAGGGCCCTGTACGAGCAGTACTTC. This encodes CAWRPSGRALYEQYF.

CDR3 in DNA: TGTGCCAGCAGTTCTATAGGGACGACAGGAATAACCGGGGAGCTGTTTTTT. Translation gives CASSSIGTTGITGELFF. The rearrangement uses TRBV27 and TRBJ2-2; a weak D match, TRBD1 (6 bases). Germline assignment: CDR1 MNHEY and CDR2 SMNVEV (reference sequence). Trimming removed 4 bases from V and 5 bases from J, with 20 bases in between. This CDR3 spans 17 amino acids.

This clonotype was counted ten times or more. This chain uses TRBV3-1 with TRBJ2-5; a weak D match, TRBD1 (5 bases). Trimming left V 1 base short and J 5 bases short, with 17 bases between. The CDR3 is 16 residues long. In germline, CDR1 is LGHDT, CDR2 YNNKEL (reference sequence). The DNA for the CDR3 is TGTGCCAGCAGCCAAGTAATCGGTAGGGGCGATGAGACCCAGTACTTC. The encoded protein is CASSQVIGRGDETQYF.

As for this clonotype: Just one base apart from a much larger clone, this may be a read error. The V gene is TRBV20-1, the J gene TRBJ2-7, with D unclear. CDR1 and CDR2 (germline): DFQATT, SNEGSKA (reference sequence). This CDR3 is built from 12 residues. The DNA for the CDR3 is TGCAGTGCTGGTCCCGGGCTTTACGAGCCGTACTTC. The encoded protein is CSAGPGLYEPYF.

The chain joins TRBV6-2 or TRBV6-3 to TRBJ2-3, with 9 bases aligning to TRBD2. V dropped 0 bases and J dropped 3; count of bases not matched to a gene: 7. The length of the CDR3 is 17 residues. The germline gives CDR1 MNHEY, CDR2 SVGEGT. Written as DNA, the CDR3 is TGTGCCAGCAGTTACTCTTTAGCGGGAGAGGAGACAGATACGCAGTATTTT. Protein product: CASSYSLAGEETDTQYF.

This clonotype showed up many times. The chain has TRBV20-1 and TRBJ2-3, with 8 positions matching TRBD2. Unmatched junction bases numbered 14, after V lost 0 bases and J lost 6 bases. The CDR3 contains 17 residues. Germline CDR1 reads DFQATT; CDR2 reads SNEGSKA (reference sequence). The CDR3 loop reads CSARDERPGLVKDTQYF. In DNA, the CDR3 is TGCAGTGCTAGAGATGAGAGACCGGGACTAGTTAAGGATACGCAGTATTTT.

The genes are TRBV18 and TRBJ1-5; no reliable D call. The germline V and J ends were trimmed by 0 bases and 0 bases, with 6 bases remaining between them. CDR1 and CDR2 (germline): KGHSH, LQKENI. The CDR3 is 15 residues long. The CDR3 protein is CASSPPGYSNQPQHF. The CDR3 coding sequence is TGTGCCAGCTCACCACCGGGTTATAGCAATCAGCCCCAGCATTTT.